Detailed here is one TCR beta chain. The RNA, about 0.5 to 1 ug, was put through reverse transcription using random hexamers. The method of amplification for TCR beta CDR3 was immunoSEQ multiplex PCR, covering 54 Vbeta and 13 Jbeta. TCRdb independently ran MiXCR on the immunoSEQ multiplex PCR reads; one entry per CDR3 protein. Among some 180,000 distinct CDR3 sequences listed, approximately 94% were seen once. Germline V gene sequence: CDR1 SEHNR, CDR2 FQNEAQ (reference sequence). V gave up 7 bases and J gave up 1 base, with 15 bases separating them. CDR3 length: 15 amino acids. This sample was included in a study of CD8 T cells in Susac syndrome. TEMRA cells were FACS-enriched, with CD8+ and CD4+ T cells isolated negatively.

Sequencing was performed on CD4+ T cells from PBMCs. The clonotype was recovered from a human donor in good health. The chain uses TRBV7-9 and TRBJ2-3; D might be TRBD2 (6 bases). CDR3 sequence (DNA): TGTGCCAGCACACTCTGGACTACACGCACAGATACGCAGTATTTT. Protein: CASTLWTTRTDTQYF. Using reference TRBV7-9 and TRBJ2-3 for the parts outside the CDR3, the full variable domain is DTGVSQNPRHKITKRGQNVTFRCDPISEHNRLYWYRQTLGQGPEFLTYFQNEAQLEKSRLLSDRFSAERPKGSFSTLEIQRTEQGDSAMYLCASTLWTTRTDTQYFGPGTRLTVL.